The 5 T cell receptor beta chains given below trace back to one sample, sequenced in a study of T cell responses to AZD1222 COVID-19 vaccine. Some clones are missing from TCRdb's copy, which holds only in-frame ones; the method was immunoSEQ multiplex PCR. Of 25,000 to 30,000 clones listed, around 92% are singletons. The sequencing used peripheral blood, collected 28 days after the second AZD1222 dose. Receptors were obtained from an adult who received the AZD1222 COVID-19 vaccine.

The V call is TRBV6-2 or TRBV6-3, the J call TRBJ1-2; the match to TRBD1 covers 8 bases. The CDR3 has 16 amino acids. Trimming at V came to 5 bases and at J to 3 bases, leaving 11 bases not matched to a gene. The germline V gene has CDR1 MNHEY and CDR2 SVGEGT. The CDR3: CASSGLRGRVDYGYTF. The CDR3 DNA is TGTGCCAGCAGTGGTCTCAGGGGGCGTGTGGACTATGGCTACACCTTC.

V is TRBV11-2 and J is TRBJ2-7; D remains ambiguous. Germline-derived CDR1 and CDR2 are SGHAT and FQNNGV. Trimming cost V 6 bases and J 7 bases, with 10 bases left between them. This CDR3 is 11 amino acids long. CDR3: CASRVVREQYF. For the CDR3, the DNA is TGTGCCAGCAGAGTTGTACGGGAGCAGTACTTC.

The gene calls are TRBV9 and TRBJ2-5; 11 nucleotides agree with TRBD2. Trimming cost V 4 bases and J 2 bases; bases outside gene matches: 4. Looked up from germline, CDR1 is SGDLS and CDR2 is YYNGEE. The CDR3 has 15 residues. In DNA form, the CDR3 reads TGTGCCAGCAGCTCCAGGACTAGCGGGCAAGAGACCCAGTACTTC. Its translation: CASSSRTSGQETQYF.

CDR3 DNA sequence: TGTGCCACCAAGAACAGGGTGGCTGAAGCTTTCTTT. Amino acids: CATKNRVAEAFF. The chain combines TRBV19 with TRBJ1-1, with a tentative D call TRBD1 (6 bases). The germline CDR1 and CDR2 sequences are LNHDA and SQIVND (reference sequence). Trimming cost V 10 bases and J 6 bases, with 15 bases left between them. This CDR3 spans 12 amino acids.

The chain couples TRBV28 to TRBJ1-2, with D unclear. Trimming pared 5 bases from V and 8 bases from J, leaving 21 bases between. Germline CDR1 is MDHEN and CDR2 is SYDVKM. This CDR3 region has 15 residues. The CDR3 reads CASSTGPGPWEGYTF. The CDR3, as DNA: TGTGCCAGCAGTACGGGCCCGGGCCCCTGGGAGGGCTACACCTTC.